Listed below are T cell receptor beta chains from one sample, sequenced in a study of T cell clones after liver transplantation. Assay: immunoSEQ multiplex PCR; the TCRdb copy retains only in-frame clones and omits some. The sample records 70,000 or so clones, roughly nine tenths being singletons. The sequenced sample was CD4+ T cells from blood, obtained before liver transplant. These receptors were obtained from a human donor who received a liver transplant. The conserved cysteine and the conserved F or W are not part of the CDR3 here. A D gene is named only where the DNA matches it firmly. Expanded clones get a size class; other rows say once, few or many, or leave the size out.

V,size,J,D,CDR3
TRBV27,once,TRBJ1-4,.,ASSGGGHEKLF
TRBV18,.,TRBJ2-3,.,ASSPPGPGLTLY
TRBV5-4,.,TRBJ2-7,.,ASSLGQRADYEQY
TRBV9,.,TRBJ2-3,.,ASSLGLTTSTDTQY
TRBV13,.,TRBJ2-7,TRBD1,ASSLGPGQGVDEQY
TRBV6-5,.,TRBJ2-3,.,ASSLGQKGTDTQY
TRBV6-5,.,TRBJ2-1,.,ASSYSTKLARF
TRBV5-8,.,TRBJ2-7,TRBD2,ASGPGGGRASEQY
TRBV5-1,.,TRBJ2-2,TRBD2,ASSTGLAGVGELF
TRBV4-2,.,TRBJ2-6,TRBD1,ASSPGTGGSSGANVLT
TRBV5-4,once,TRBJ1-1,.,ASSGGGQVNTEAF
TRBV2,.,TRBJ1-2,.,ASSEGTSSLGYGYT
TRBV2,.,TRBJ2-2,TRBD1,ASTTQGAGELF
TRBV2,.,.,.,ASSEQGTLYEQY
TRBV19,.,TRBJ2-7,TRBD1,ASQGQGNEQY
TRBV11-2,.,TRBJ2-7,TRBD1,ASRPTGQGAEY
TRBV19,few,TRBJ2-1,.,ASTHSNEQF
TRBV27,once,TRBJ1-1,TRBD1,ASSEFRGRGTEAF
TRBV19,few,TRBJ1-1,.,ASSITGMNTEAF
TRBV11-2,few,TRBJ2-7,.,ASSRQISTYEQY
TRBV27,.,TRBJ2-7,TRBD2,ASSLFRGRGTYEQY
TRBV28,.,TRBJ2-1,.,ASSSTAGRSGTAYNEQF
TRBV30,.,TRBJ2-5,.,AWSTLLAGPGTQY
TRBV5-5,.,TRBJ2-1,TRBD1,ASSVTGGYTYNEQF